The 11 T cell receptor beta chains reported below all come from one sample, sequenced in a study of vaccination and CD4 T cells after COVID-19. What these receptors recognize is not known. CD4+ T cells that had been cultured provided DNA sequenced with the Oncomine TCR Beta short-read assay. TCRdb reprocessed the PCR reads via MiXCR and lists one record per CDR3 protein. The data show about 6,600 distinct CDR3 sequences, roughly 18% seen once. Regarding treatment: approximately nine-day PBMC culture with coronavirus spike peptide pools or control peptides (ViraFEST assay). Sequenced input: CD4+ T cells from blood, cultured in vitro. The origin of the receptors is a human donor who had recovered from COVID-19.

By share of the sample, this clonotype is medium-sized. The V gene is TRBV6-2 or TRBV6-3, the J gene TRBJ1-5; TRBD1 is a possible D gene (5 bases). Germline V gene lookup returns CDR1 MNHEY and CDR2 SVGEGT. Deletions cut 6 bases from V and 0 bases from J, with 12 bases between. The CDR3 loop spans 15 amino acids. For the CDR3, the DNA is TGTGCCAGCAGATTGACAGCCTATAGCAATCAGCCCCAGCATTTT. This translates into CASRLTAYSNQPQHF.

This clonotype was counted only a few times. The chain uses TRBV11-3 and TRBJ2-2; D unresolved. From germline, CDR1 is SGHNT and CDR2 YENEEA. The CDR3 loop spans 15 amino acids. With 5 bases removed from V and 0 bases from J, the gap between germline ends came to 10 bases. CDR3 nucleotide sequence: TGTGCCAGCAGCCTCCTGGCTGCGAACACCGGGGAGCTGTTTTTT. The encoded protein is CASSLLAANTGELFF.

V usage is TRBV20-1 and J usage is TRBJ2-7; 7 bases line up with TRBD1. The CDR3 is 16 residues long. V lost 0 bases to trimming and J lost 1 base; unmatched junction nucleotides: 9. Germline V CDR1 and CDR2: DFQATT, SNEGSKA (reference sequence). In DNA form, the CDR3 reads TGCAGTGCTAGAGACAGCAGGGGGATTGTTTCCTACGAGCAGTACTTC. Residues: CSARDSRGIVSYEQYF.

V usage is TRBV4-1 and J usage is TRBJ2-3; D possibly corresponds to TRBD1 (5 bases). The CDR3 has 15 amino acids. Trimming left V 1 base short and J 1 base short, with 9 bases between. Germline V gives CDR1 MGHRA, CDR2 YSYEKL. The CDR3 protein is CASSQGSRGTDTQYF. The CDR3, as DNA: TGCGCCAGCAGCCAAGGGTCCAGGGGCACAGATACGCAGTATTTT.

The gene calls are TRBV6-1 and TRBJ2-5; 9 bases are a match to TRBD2. Germline loops: CDR1 MNHNS, CDR2 SASEGT. Losses at the gene ends were 6 bases for V and 2 bases for J; bases not matched to a gene: 10. The CDR3 has 16 amino acids. CDR3 bases: TGTGCCAGCAGCCGCCGGACTAGCGAGCGGCAAGAGACCCAGTACTTC. Its translation: CASSRRTSERQETQYF.

This clonotype was found a few times. The rearrangement uses TRBV28 and TRBJ1-2; 7 bases align to TRBD1. The CDR3 extends over 13 amino acids. Germline values: CDR1 MDHEN, CDR2 SYDVKM. The junction had 8 bases not matched to a gene; V was cut back by 7 bases and J by 6 bases. This chain's CDR3 is CASTPTGSDGYTF. CDR3 DNA: TGTGCCAGCACTCCGACAGGGTCAGATGGCTACACCTTC.

The chain recombines TRBV5-1 with TRBJ1-1; no firm D call. CDR1 is SGHRS and CDR2 is YFSETQ in the germline V gene. V lost 4 bases, J lost 5 bases, and 15 bases lay in between. This CDR3 is 14 amino acids long. CDR3 residues: CASSHSTGETEAFF. The CDR3 DNA reads as TGCGCCAGCAGCCATTCAACGGGTGAGACTGAAGCTTTCTTT.

The chain employs TRBV11-2 and TRBJ2-3; D remains ambiguous. Germline loops: CDR1 SGHAT, CDR2 FQNNGV. V was cut by 5 bases and J by 3 bases, with 12 bases left in between. This CDR3 is built from 14 residues. In DNA, the CDR3 is TGTGCCAGCAGCCCGATGGCCAGTACAGATACGCAGTATTTT. The encoded protein is CASSPMASTDTQYF.

This sequence joins TRBV21-1 and TRBJ2-6; no check of the table's D call, TRBD2, against the DNA was made. TRBV21-1 is assigned pseudogene status. The CDR3 is 21 amino acids. The CDR3 bases are TGTGCCAGCAGCAAAGTTGGAGGACCCCCGGCCCACAGCTCTGGGGCCAACGTCCTGACTTTC. This sequence encodes CASSKVGGPPAHSSGANVLTF.

This clonotype is labeled medium-sized. The chain recombines TRBV6-2 or TRBV6-3 with TRBJ1-2; 7 nucleotides line up with TRBD1. The length of the CDR3 is 13 residues. The V segment lost 5 bases and the J segment 3 bases; nucleotides outside the gene matches: 3. Germline V gene lookup returns CDR1 MNHEY and CDR2 SVGEGT. The CDR3 spells CASSLTGDYGYTF. Here the CDR3 DNA reads TGTGCCAGCAGTCTCACAGGGGACTATGGCTACACCTTC.

This clonotype has a handful of counts. This chain connects TRBV30 to TRBJ1-1; D call uncertain. Germline CDR1 reads GTSNPN; CDR2 reads SVGIG (reference sequence). Trimming left V 0 bases short and J 6 bases short, with 5 bases between. The CDR3 loop spans 11 amino acids. The CDR3 coding sequence is TGTGCCTGGAGTGTAGGTGCTGAAGCTTTCTTT. Translated: CAWSVGAEAFF.